This is a list of T cell receptor beta chains from one sample in a study of cytomegalovirus exposure and HLA in healthy donors. Profiling relied on immunoSEQ multiplex PCR, and the TCRdb table lists in-frame clones only, not all of them. The repertoire has more than 100,000 clones, 65% to 80% of them found once; the top ten carry roughly 3.5%. The source material was PBMCs. These receptors were collected from a human donor in good health. The CDR3 runs from the conserved cysteine through the conserved F or W. A D gene is named only where the DNA matches it firmly. Rows may omit the clone size; those that give it use once, few, many or a size class.

>TRBV2|.|.|TRBJ2-1
CASSDQGTYNEQFF
TGTGCCAGCAGTGATCAGGGCACCTACAATGAGCAGTTCTTC
>TRBV6-6|.|TRBD1|TRBJ1-2
CASREQGGSLYGYTF
TGTGCCAGCAGGGAACAGGGGGGGTCCCTCTATGGCTACACCTTC
>TRBV11-2|few|TRBD1|TRBJ1-5
CASSTTGNSNQPQHF
TGTGCCAGCAGCACGACAGGGAATAGCAATCAGCCCCAGCATTTT
>TRBV29-1|.|TRBD1|TRBJ1-1
CSVTGTGALNTEAFF
TGCAGCGTGACGGGGACAGGGGCGTTGAACACTGAAGCTTTCTTT
>TRBV5-1|.|TRBD1|TRBJ1-1
CASSLDSGGLGTEAFF
TGCGCCAGCAGCTTGGATTCAGGGGGTCTGGGGACTGAAGCTTTCTTT
>TRBV10-1|.|TRBD2|TRBJ2-7
CAGTRRAYEQYF
TGCGCCGGGACTAGACGAGCATACGAGCAGTACTTC
>TRBV28|few|.|TRBJ2-2
CASSTGSSRLFF
TGTGCCAGCAGTACCGGGTCCAGCCGACTGTTTTTT
>TRBV29-1|.|.|TRBJ1-1
CSVPTGNTEAFF
TGCAGCGTCCCGACAGGGAACACTGAAGCTTTCTTT
>TRBV6-5|.|.|TRBJ2-4
CASSYSTLAKNIQYF
TGTGCCAGCAGTTACTCGACACTAGCCAAAAACATTCAGTACTTC
>TRBV19|.|.|TRBJ2-2
CASTTPGGRNVPGELFF
TGTGCCAGTACCACCCCCGGTGGGAGGAATGTACCCGGGGAGCTGTTTTTT
>TRBV5-1|.|TRBD1|TRBJ2-7
CASSTRQGSYGQYF
TGCGCCAGCAGCACAAGACAGGGATCCTACGGGCAGTACTTC
>TRBV28|.|.|TRBJ2-7
CASSHGTTFSYEQYF
TGTGCCAGCAGCCACGGGACAACCTTCTCCTACGAGCAGTACTTC
>TRBV5-1|once|TRBD2|TRBJ2-3
CASSLGASGTTDTQYF
TGCGCCAGCAGCTTGGGTGCTAGCGGGACCACAGATACGCAGTATTTT
>TRBV5-6|once|TRBD1|TRBJ1-4
CASSNTGQGATNEKLFF
TGTGCCAGCAGTAACACCGGACAGGGAGCAACTAATGAAAAACTGTTTTTT
>TRBV6-5|.|.|TRBJ1-1
CASSFDDTNTEAFF
TGTGCCAGCAGTTTCGATGACACGAACACTGAAGCTTTCTTT
>TRBV6-4|few|TRBD2|TRBJ2-3
CASREGGTDTQYF
TGTGCCAGCCGGGAGGGGGGCACAGATACGCAGTATTTT
>TRBV7-6|.|.|TRBJ2-1
CASSFADRNEQFF
TGTGCCAGCAGCTTCGCCGACAGGAATGAGCAGTTCTTC
>TRBV29-1|.|.|TRBJ1-4
CSVGDRPQAVKLFF
TGCAGCGTTGGCGATAGGCCACAGGCCGTTAAACTGTTTTTT
>TRBV9|.|TRBD2|TRBJ2-3
CASSVVASGSTDTQYF
TGTGCCAGCAGCGTAGTGGCTAGCGGGAGCACAGATACGCAGTATTTT
>TRBV7-2|.|TRBD1|TRBJ2-7
CASSLEGTGAEQYF
TGTGCCAGCAGCTTAGAGGGGACAGGGGCCGAGCAGTACTTC
>TRBV30|.|.|TRBJ1-2
CAWSIGGNYGYTF
TGTGCCTGGAGTATTGGGGGGAACTATGGCTACACCTTC
>TRBV15|.|TRBD1|TRBJ2-3
CATSSGQGDTDTQYF
TGTGCCACCAGCTCGGGACAGGGAGACACAGATACGCAGTATTTT
>TRBV28|few|TRBD2|TRBJ2-5
CASSFRREIPETQYF
TGTGCCAGCAGTTTTAGGCGGGAGATTCCCGAGACCCAGTACTTC
>TRBV2|.|TRBD2|TRBJ2-1
CASSTTSGNEIGNEQFF
TGTGCCAGCAGTACCACTAGCGGGAACGAGATCGGGAATGAGCAGTTCTTC
>TRBV19|.|.|TRBJ1-2
CASSLSLGYYGYTF
TGTGCCAGTAGCCTATCTCTCGGTTACTATGGCTACACCTTC
>TRBV5-4|.|.|TRBJ2-7
CASEQSQSYEQYF
TGTGCCAGCGAACAGTCGCAGTCCTACGAGCAGTACTTC
>TRBV6-6|medium-sized|.|TRBJ2-7
CASMGAGDYEQYF
TGTGCCAGCATGGGGGCAGGGGACTACGAGCAGTACTTC
>TRBV5-1|few|.|TRBJ1-3
CASSPQGSSGNTIYF
TGCGCCAGCAGCCCCCAGGGAAGTTCTGGAAACACCATATATTTT
>TRBV7-3|.|TRBD2|TRBJ2-1
CASSSGLAAIEEQFF
TGTGCCAGCAGCTCGGGACTAGCGGCAATTGAGGAGCAGTTCTTC
>TRBV7-9|.|TRBD1|TRBJ2-6
CASSLAPGQRNSGANVLTF
TGTGCCAGCAGCTTAGCTCCGGGACAGCGAAACTCTGGGGCCAACGTCCTGACTTTC
>TRBV28|few|TRBD1|TRBJ1-2
CASSDRVRVGNYGYTF
TGTGCCAGCTCAGACAGGGTCCGGGTTGGTAACTATGGCTACACCTTC
>TRBV5-1|.|TRBD2|TRBJ2-3
CASSNLGGADTQYF
TGCGCCAGCAGCAACCTGGGGGGGGCAGATACGCAGTATTTT
>TRBV29-1|.|TRBD2|TRBJ2-3
CSVGEGKIAGAADTQYF
TGCAGCGTTGGGGAGGGGAAAATAGCGGGAGCGGCAGATACGCAGTATTTT
>TRBV27|.|TRBD2|TRBJ2-2
CASSWLAGAGELFF
TGTGCCAGCAGTTGGCTAGCGGGAGCCGGGGAGCTGTTTTTT
>TRBV28|.|.|TRBJ1-1
CASSLGEGRNTEAFF
TGTGCCAGCAGTTTGGGGGAGGGCAGGAACACTGAAGCTTTCTTT
>TRBV5-6|few|TRBD1|TRBJ2-1
CASSWTGTGRHNEQFF
TGTGCCAGCAGCTGGACCGGGACAGGGAGGCACAATGAGCAGTTCTTC
>TRBV29-1|.|.|TRBJ1-1
CSVEDPPVNTEAFF
TGCAGCGTTGAAGACCCGCCGGTGAACACTGAAGCTTTCTTT
>TRBV28|.|TRBD2|TRBJ2-7
CASRQILGLAGGPTHNYEQYF
TGTGCCAGCAGACAAATCCTGGGACTAGCGGGAGGCCCAACCCATAACTACGAGCAGTACTTC
>TRBV21-1|.|.|TRBJ2-7
CASSHRTGDEQYF
TGTGCCAGCAGCCACCGGACAGGGGACGAGCAGTACTTC
>TRBV2|.|.|TRBJ1-2
CASSAQGTNYGYTF
TGTGCCAGCAGTGCCCAGGGGACTAACTATGGCTACACCTTC
>TRBV19|few|TRBD2|TRBJ2-4
CASSGGGSINIQYF
TGTGCCAGTTCCGGGGGGGGTTCTATAAACATTCAGTACTTC
>TRBV10-1|.|TRBD1|TRBJ1-2
CASTHWDRGVYGYTF
TGCGCCAGCACCCACTGGGACAGGGGGGTCTACGGCTACACCTTC
>TRBV12-5|.|.|TRBJ2-1
CASGLVMGRGYNEQFF
TGTGCTAGTGGTTTGGTAATGGGGAGGGGGTACAATGAGCAGTTCTTC
>TRBV9|once|TRBD2|TRBJ2-1
CASSVNPGLAGDEQFF
TGTGCCAGCAGCGTTAACCCGGGACTAGCGGGAGATGAGCAGTTCTTC
>TRBV5-1|.|.|TRBJ2-5
CASSLAGETQYF
TGCGCCAGCAGCTTGGCCGGGGAGACCCAGTACTTC
>TRBV5-1|.|.|TRBJ1-1
CASSLFSMNTEAFF
TGCGCCAGCAGCTTGTTCAGTATGAACACTGAAGCTTTCTTT
>TRBV15|.|.|TRBJ1-6
CATSRDWDTLNSPLHF
TGTGCCACCAGCAGAGATTGGGACACACTCAATTCACCCCTCCACTTT
>TRBV30|.|.|TRBJ1-1
CAWSVDRNTEAFF
TGTGCCTGGAGTGTTGACAGAAACACTGAAGCTTTCTTT
>TRBV7-9|.|.|TRBJ2-7
CASSLYDIGYEQYF
TGTGCCAGCAGCTTATACGACATCGGCTACGAGCAGTACTTC